A single sample is the source of the 27 T cell receptor beta chains below, sequenced in a study of T cells in Graves' hyperthyroidism and ophthalmopathy. It was RNA transcripts that yielded the amplified TCR beta CDR3 regions. Carried out on the TCR CDR3, a first-round RT-PCR used the HTBI primer set. TCRdb reprocessed the multiplex PCR reads via MiXCR and lists one record per CDR3 protein. The repertoire holds about 500,000 distinct CDR3 sequences, with roughly a sixth as singletons. Sequenced sample: blood. These receptors all stem from a woman aged 25 to 39 with Graves' ophthalmopathy.

The chain uses TRBV30 and TRBJ1-1; 12 bases line up with TRBD1. This CDR3 region has 14 residues. V gave up 2 bases and J gave up 6 bases; unmatched junction bases: 4. CDR1 GTSNPN and CDR2 SVGIG come from the germline V gene (reference sequence). The CDR3 region is CAWSPGQGASEAFF. DNA for the CDR3: TGTGCCTGGAGTCCGGGACAGGGGGCTTCTGAAGCTTTCTTT.

The chain uses TRBV4-1 and TRBJ1-2, with D unclear. The length of the CDR3 is 13 residues. Germline lookup yields CDR1 MGHRA and CDR2 YSYEKL. The V end was cut by 1 base, the J end by 8 bases, with 11 bases between. The CDR3 region has the DNA TGCGCCAGCAGCCAAGGAAGGAGGGAGGGCTACACCTTC. It specifies CASSQGRREGYTF.

The gene calls are TRBV20-1 and TRBJ2-7; 7 bases map to TRBD1. Germline lookup yields CDR1 DFQATT and CDR2 SNEGSKA (reference sequence). The CDR3 sequence is 15 residues long. The V segment lost 0 bases and the J segment 7 bases; nucleotides outside the gene matches: 12. The CDR3 region is CSARETTGWFEEQYF. For the CDR3, the DNA is TGCAGTGCTAGAGAGACGACAGGGTGGTTCGAAGAGCAGTACTTC.

This chain connects TRBV5-6 to TRBJ2-3; 14 bases line up with TRBD2. CDR3 size: 17 residues. J lost 6 bases, V lost 4 bases, and 10 bases had no gene match. The germline V gene encodes CDR1 SGHDT and CDR2 YYEEEE. This CDR3 reads CASSLPGLAGASDTQYF. CDR3 bases: TGTGCCAGCAGCCTCCCGGGACTAGCGGGAGCAAGTGATACGCAGTATTTT.

Only a few counts were recorded for this clonotype. V gene TRBV30 combines with J gene TRBJ1-1, with D unclear. CDR1 is GTSNPN and CDR2 is SVGIG in the germline V gene (reference sequence). There are 11 residues in the CDR3. Trimming shortened V by 7 bases and J by 5 bases, and 11 bases separated the two germline ends. Here the CDR3 DNA reads TGTGCCTCTGACATTAGGACTGAAGCTTTCTTT. It encodes CASDIRTEAFF.

This clonotype was found a few times. The V call is TRBV6-1, the J call TRBJ1-3; TRBD1 matches 7 bases. The germline V gene encodes CDR1 MNHNS and CDR2 SASEGT. J gave up 2 bases and V 6 bases, and 10 bases lay outside the gene matches. CDR3 length equals 16 residues. The CDR3 loop reads CASRFGLTGAGNTIYF. The CDR3 nucleotides are TGTGCCAGCAGATTCGGCTTAACAGGGGCTGGAAACACCATATATTTT.

CDR3 in DNA: TGCAGTGTTAGTCGGCAAGAGACCCAGTACTTC. This gives the protein CSVSRQETQYF. The chain couples TRBV20-1 to TRBJ2-5; D remains ambiguous. Deletions cut 7 bases from V and 2 bases from J, with 8 bases between. The CDR3 totals 11 residues. The germline CDR1 and CDR2 sequences are DFQATT and SNEGSKA (reference sequence).

This clonotype appeared many times. The CDR3 nucleotides are TGTGCCAGCAGACCAAATCAGGGGAACTATGGCTACACCTTC. It specifies CASRPNQGNYGYTF. This rearrangement joins TRBV6-1 to TRBJ1-2; D is possibly TRBD1 (6 bases). Germline CDR1 reads MNHNS; CDR2 reads SASEGT. The CDR3 contains 14 residues. Trimming stripped 6 bases from V and 2 bases from J, with 13 bases between.

The gene calls are TRBV28 and TRBJ2-5; D perhaps matches TRBD2 (6 bases). The V end lost 7 bases, the J end lost 5 bases, and 23 bases lay between the germline ends. This CDR3 is built from 16 residues. CDR1 is MDHEN, CDR2 SYDVKM, per germline. CDR3 nucleotide sequence: TGTGCCAGCACCCCCCCGGGAGTGGGAATAGGGGAGACCCAGTACTTC. This sequence encodes CASTPPGVGIGETQYF.

V gene TRBV28 combines with J gene TRBJ2-7; TRBD1 might be the D (5 bases). The CDR3 runs to 14 residues. V was shortened by 6 bases and J by 2 bases, with 14 bases between the two germline ends. Looked up from germline, CDR1 is MDHEN and CDR2 is SYDVKM. CDR3 sequence: CASRPDSATYEQYF. The CDR3 region has the DNA TGTGCCAGCAGACCCGACAGCGCCACCTACGAGCAGTACTTC.

This clonotype was picked up many times. The chain has TRBV12-3 or TRBV12-4 and TRBJ1-3, with TRBD1 matching over 7 bases. The CDR3 runs to 14 residues. Trimming removed 5 bases from V and 2 bases from J; junction bases left unmatched: 3. Here the CDR3 reads CASSQGVAGNTIYF. For the CDR3, the DNA is TGTGCCAGCAGTCAGGGGGTTGCTGGAAACACCATATATTTT.

Remarks on this clonotype: A junction end diverges from the germline sequence, so it may reflect a read error. The chain recombines TRBV6-1 with TRBJ2-5, with TRBD1 matching 9 bases. Germline V lookup: CDR1 MNHNS, CDR2 SASEGT. This CDR3 region has 14 residues. CDR3 sequence: CASRPTGGQESQYF. In DNA form, the CDR3 reads TGTGCCAGCAGACCGACAGGGGGGCAGGAGAGCCAGTACTTC.

This clonotype was detected only a few times. The J gene is TRBJ2-1, the V gene TRBV11-2; 10 nucleotides match TRBD2. Germline loops: CDR1 SGHAT, CDR2 FQNNGV. J lost 4 bases, V lost 4 bases, and 10 bases had no gene match. This CDR3 comprises 17 residues. The CDR3 loop reads CASSWGLASRVYNEQFF. The DNA for the CDR3 is TGTGCCAGCAGCTGGGGACTAGCGAGTCGGGTATACAATGAGCAGTTCTTC.

This clonotype occurred many times. The gene calls are TRBV4-1 and TRBJ2-2; D remains unclear. This CDR3 is 17 amino acids long. V lost 0 bases, J lost 4 bases, and 15 bases lay in between. Germline V CDR1 and CDR2: MGHRA, YSYEKL. DNA of the CDR3: TGCGCCAGCAGCCAAGATCGGCGGTTCCTGGGCACCGGGGAGCTGTTTTTT. It codes for CASSQDRRFLGTGELFF.

This clonotype was seen at least ten times. The chain couples TRBV7-2 to TRBJ2-3; unclear D gene. CDR1 and CDR2 (germline): SGHTA, FQGNSA. This CDR3 region has 13 residues. The V end lost 0 bases, the J end lost 4 bases, and 5 bases lay between the germline ends. This CDR3 is CASSLAEADTQYF. CDR3 in DNA: TGTGCCAGCAGCTTAGCTGAGGCAGATACGCAGTATTTT.

In this sample, this clonotype turned up many times. The chain couples TRBV6-2 or TRBV6-3 to TRBJ2-3; 8 bases agree with TRBD1. Germline V CDR1 and CDR2: MNHEY, SVGEGT. The CDR3 covers 16 residues. The junction had 4 bases not matched to a gene; V was cut back by 1 base and J by 1 base. The CDR3 DNA sequence: TGTGCCAGCAGTTACTTGACAGGGGTGGGCACAGATACGCAGTATTTT. Its protein is CASSYLTGVGTDTQYF.

This clonotype was detected only a few times. The V and J genes are TRBV4-3 and TRBJ1-4; D is undetermined. The V end was cut by 0 bases, the J end by 3 bases, with 11 bases between. The CDR3 sequence is 16 residues long. The germline V gene has CDR1 LGHNA and CDR2 YSLEER. CDR3 in amino acids: CASSQDINSSNEKLFF. The CDR3 nucleotides read TGCGCCAGCAGCCAAGATATCAACAGTTCTAATGAAAAACTGTTTTTT.

This clonotype has more than one count but fewer than ten. V and J are TRBV18 and TRBJ1-1; 7 bases line up with TRBD1. The germline V gene encodes CDR1 KGHSH and CDR2 LQKENI. The CDR3 is made up of 15 amino acids. The V gene end was trimmed by 2 bases and the J gene end by 1 base; junction bases not matched to a gene: 4. CDR3 DNA sequence: TGTGCCAGCTCACCAGCAGGGGGGCAGAACACTGAAGCTTTCTTT. Protein product: CASSPAGGQNTEAFF.

This clonotype was counted ten times or more. The chain uses TRBV7-8 and TRBJ2-7; 9 bases are a match to TRBD1. This CDR3 has 18 amino acids. Germline V gene lookup returns CDR1 SGHVS and CDR2 FQNEAQ. The junction had 11 bases not matched to a gene; V was cut back by 1 base and J by 1 base. CDR3 amino acids: CASSLVVPSGTGSYEQYF. DNA for the CDR3: TGTGCCAGCAGCTTAGTAGTCCCCTCGGGGACAGGGTCCTACGAGCAGTACTTC.

This clonotype was observed a handful of times. A much larger clone differs from this one at a single base, so this may be a read error. The CDR3 ends on some other residue instead of the conserved phenylalanine or tryptophan, so this is likely a read error. The chain has TRBV6-5 and TRBJ1-1; maybe TRBD1 (6 bases). Trimming took 0 bases from V and 3 from J, leaving 8 bases between them. This CDR3 has 14 residues. Germline CDR1 is MNHEY and CDR2 is SVGAGI. CDR3: CASSYSPGDTEAFL. The CDR3, as DNA: TGTGCCAGCAGTTACTCCCCAGGGGACACTGAAGCTTTCCTT.

This clonotype was picked up a small number of times. This chain uses TRBV28 with TRBJ1-5; tentatively, D is TRBD1 (5 bases). Germline V gene sequence: CDR1 MDHEN, CDR2 SYDVKM. V was cut by 5 bases and J by 6 bases, with 11 bases left in between. The CDR3 extends over 13 amino acids. The CDR3 loop is CASSPGNFQPQHF. As DNA, the CDR3 is TGTGCCAGCAGTCCAGGGAATTTTCAGCCCCAGCATTTT.

This clonotype was seen more than once but under ten times. The V and J genes are TRBV20-1 and TRBJ2-7; D possibly corresponds to TRBD2 (5 bases). CDR1 is DFQATT and CDR2 is SNEGSKA in the germline V gene (reference sequence). The CDR3 has 15 residues. V was pared by 1 base and J by 2 bases, with 15 bases between. The CDR3 is CSARVHQGAAYEQYF. CDR3 in DNA: TGCAGTGCTAGAGTTCACCAAGGAGCGGCCTACGAGCAGTACTTC.

Comment on this clonotype: This may arise from a read error, as a much more abundant clone is one base away. The V and J genes are TRBV20-1 and TRBJ2-5, with 7 bases matching TRBD1. CDR3 length equals 15 residues. Germline V gene sequence: CDR1 DFQATT, CDR2 SNEGSKA (reference sequence). The CDR3 DNA follows: TGCGGTGCTAGAGACAGGGCGAGGTACCAAGAGACCCAGTACTTC. The encoded protein is CGARDRARYQETQYF.

The V call is TRBV5-4, the J call TRBJ1-1; 7 bases align to TRBD1. CDR1 SGHNT and CDR2 YYREEE come from the germline V gene (reference sequence). The V and J ends lost 5 bases and 3 bases, in that order; junction bases with no gene match: 1. The CDR3 extends over 12 amino acids. In nucleotides, the CDR3 is TGTGCCAGCAGAGGACAGGACACTGAAGCTTTCTTT. Amino acids: CASRGQDTEAFF. The variable domain in full, completed from reference TRBV5-4 and TRBJ1-1, reads ETGVTQSPTHLIKTRGQQVTLRCSSQSGHNTVSWYQQALGQGPQFIFQYYREEENGRGNFPPRFSGLQFPNYSSELNVNALELDDSALYLCASRGQDTEAFFGQGTRLTVV.

The rearrangement uses TRBV19 and TRBJ2-7, with D possibly being TRBD1 (6 bases). Germline CDR1 and CDR2: LNHDA and SQIVND (reference sequence). This CDR3 is built from 15 residues. The V and J ends lost 3 bases and 5 bases respectively, with 17 bases between them. Here the CDR3 reads CASSIEGTRRDEQYF. DNA for the CDR3: TGTGCCAGTAGTATCGAGGGGACACGCCGGGACGAGCAGTACTTC. The whole variable domain, filled in from reference TRBV19 and TRBJ2-7, reads DGGITQSPKYLFRKEGQNVTLSCEQNLNHDAMYWYRQDPGQGLRLIYYSQIVNDFQKGDIAEGYSVSREKKESFPLTVTSAQKNPTAFYLCASSIEGTRRDEQYFGPGTRLTVT.

This clonotype was recorded at least ten times. J is TRBJ1-4 and V is TRBV28, with 7 bases identical to TRBD1. After removal of 3 bases from V and 8 bases from J, the junction contained 9 bases not matched to a gene. This CDR3 spans 15 amino acids. Germline values: CDR1 MDHEN, CDR2 SYDVKM. CDR3: CASSFGRGRGEKLFF. The CDR3 DNA reads TGTGCCAGCAGTTTCGGAAGGGGGCGCGGGGAAAAACTGTTTTTT.

In regard to this clonotype: At one end, the junction sequence differs from germline, possibly due to a read error. The chain has TRBV11-2 and TRBJ2-6; possibly TRBD2 for D (6 bases). The length of the CDR3 is 16 residues. Germline V gene data show CDR1 as SGHAT and CDR2 as FQNNGV. Here the CDR3 reads CASSVAAHAGTNVLTF. In nucleotides, the CDR3 is TGTGCCAGCAGCGTAGCGGCGCATGCTGGGACCAACGTCCTGACTTTC.